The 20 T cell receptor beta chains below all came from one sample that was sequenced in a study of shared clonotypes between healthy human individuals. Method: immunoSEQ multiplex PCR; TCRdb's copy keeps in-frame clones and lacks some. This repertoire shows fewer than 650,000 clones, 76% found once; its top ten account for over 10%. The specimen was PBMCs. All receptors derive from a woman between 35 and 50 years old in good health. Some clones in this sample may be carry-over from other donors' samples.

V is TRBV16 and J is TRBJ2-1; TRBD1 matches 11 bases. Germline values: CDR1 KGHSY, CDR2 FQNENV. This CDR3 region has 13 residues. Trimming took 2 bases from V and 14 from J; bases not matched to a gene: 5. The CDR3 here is CASSQGTGGGKFF. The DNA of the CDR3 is TGTGCCAGCAGCCAAGGGACAGGGGGAGGGAAGTTCTTC.

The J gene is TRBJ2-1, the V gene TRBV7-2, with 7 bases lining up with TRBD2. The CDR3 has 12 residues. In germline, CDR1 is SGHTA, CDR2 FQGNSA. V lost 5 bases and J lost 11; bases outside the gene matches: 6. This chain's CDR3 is CASSTGGPKQFF. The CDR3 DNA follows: TGTGCCAGCAGCACGGGAGGACCGAAGCAGTTCTTC.

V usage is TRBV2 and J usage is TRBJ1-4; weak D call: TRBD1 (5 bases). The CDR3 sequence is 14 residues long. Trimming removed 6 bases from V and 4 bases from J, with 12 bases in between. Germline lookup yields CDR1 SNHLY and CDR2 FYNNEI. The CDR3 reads CASSLRVLNEKLFF. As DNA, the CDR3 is TGTGCCAGCAGCCTCAGGGTTCTTAATGAAAAACTGTTTTTT.

DNA of the CDR3: TGTGCCAGCAGTACAAGGACAGTGGGGTACGAGCAGTACTTC. This encodes CASSTRTVGYEQYF. V is TRBV28 and J is TRBJ2-7; D is possibly TRBD1 (6 bases). In germline, CDR1 is MDHEN, CDR2 SYDVKM. V was shortened by 5 bases and J by 4 bases, with 15 bases between the two germline ends. This CDR3 is 14 amino acids long. The whole variable domain, filled in from reference TRBV28 and TRBJ2-7, reads DVKVTQSSRYLVKRTGEKVFLECVQDMDHENMFWYRQDPGLGLRLIYFSYDVKMKEKGDIPEGYSVSREKKERFSLILESASTNQTSMYLCASSTRTVGYEQYFGPGTRLTVT.

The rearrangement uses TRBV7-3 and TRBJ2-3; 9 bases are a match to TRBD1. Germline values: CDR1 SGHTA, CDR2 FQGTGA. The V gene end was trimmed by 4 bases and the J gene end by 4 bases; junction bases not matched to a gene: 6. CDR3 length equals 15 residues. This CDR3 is CASSSRTGEADTQYF. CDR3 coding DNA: TGTGCCAGCAGCTCCCGGACAGGGGAGGCAGATACGCAGTATTTT.

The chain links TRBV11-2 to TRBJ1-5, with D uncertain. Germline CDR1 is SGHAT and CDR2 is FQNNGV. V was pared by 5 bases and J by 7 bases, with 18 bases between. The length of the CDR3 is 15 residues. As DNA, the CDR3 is TGTGCCAGCAGCCCTACCCGGGGTCAAGGACAGCCCCAGCATTTT. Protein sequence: CASSPTRGQGQPQHF.

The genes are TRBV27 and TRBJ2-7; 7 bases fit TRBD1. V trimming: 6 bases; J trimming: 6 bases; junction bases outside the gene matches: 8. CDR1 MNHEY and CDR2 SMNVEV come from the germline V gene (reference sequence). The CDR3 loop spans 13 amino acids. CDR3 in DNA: TGTGCCAGCAGAAGCCCGACAGGGTTCGAGCAGTACTTC. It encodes CASRSPTGFEQYF.

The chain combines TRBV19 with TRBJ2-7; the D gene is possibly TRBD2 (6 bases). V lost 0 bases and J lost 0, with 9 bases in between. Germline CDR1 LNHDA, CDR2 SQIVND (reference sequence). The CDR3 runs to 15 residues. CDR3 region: CASSIERDRSYEQYF. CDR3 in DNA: TGTGCCAGTAGTATAGAGCGGGATCGCTCCTACGAGCAGTACTTC.

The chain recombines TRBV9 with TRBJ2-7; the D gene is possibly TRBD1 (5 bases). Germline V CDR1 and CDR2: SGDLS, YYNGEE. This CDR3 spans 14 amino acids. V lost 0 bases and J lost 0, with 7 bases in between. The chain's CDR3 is CASSVEGHSYEQYF. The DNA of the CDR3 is TGTGCCAGCAGCGTAGAGGGGCACTCCTACGAGCAGTACTTC.

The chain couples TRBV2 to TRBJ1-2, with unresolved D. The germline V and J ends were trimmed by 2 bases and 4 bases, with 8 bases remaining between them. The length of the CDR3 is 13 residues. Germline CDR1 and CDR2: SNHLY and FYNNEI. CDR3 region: CASSENSVYGYTF. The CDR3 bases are TGTGCCAGCAGTGAAAACTCCGTCTATGGCTACACCTTC.

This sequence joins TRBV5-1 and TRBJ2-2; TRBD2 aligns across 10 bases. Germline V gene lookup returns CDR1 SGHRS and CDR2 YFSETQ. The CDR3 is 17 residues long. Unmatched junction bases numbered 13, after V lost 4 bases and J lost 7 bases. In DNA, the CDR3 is TGCGCCAGCAGCCTAAAGGGACTAGCGCATGGGAGCGGGGAGCTGTTTTTT. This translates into CASSLKGLAHGSGELFF.

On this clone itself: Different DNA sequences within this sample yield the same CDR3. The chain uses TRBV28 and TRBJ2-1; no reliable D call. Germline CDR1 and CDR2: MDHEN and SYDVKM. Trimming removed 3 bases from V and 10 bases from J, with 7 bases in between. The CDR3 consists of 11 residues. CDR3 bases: TGTGCCAGCAGTTTTTTGAGCGAGCAGTTCTTC. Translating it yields CASSFLSEQFF.

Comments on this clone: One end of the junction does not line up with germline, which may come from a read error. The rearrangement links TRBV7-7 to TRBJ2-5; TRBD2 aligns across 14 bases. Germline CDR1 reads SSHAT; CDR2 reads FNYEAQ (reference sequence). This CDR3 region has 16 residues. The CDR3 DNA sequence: TGTGCTAGCAGCCCGGGACTAGCGGGAGTAGCAGAGACCCAGTACTTC. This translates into CASSPGLAGVAETQYF.

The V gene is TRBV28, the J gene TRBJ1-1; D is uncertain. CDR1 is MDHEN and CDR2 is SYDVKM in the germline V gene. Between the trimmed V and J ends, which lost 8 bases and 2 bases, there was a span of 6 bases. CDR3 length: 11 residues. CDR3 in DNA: TGTGCCAGCCTAACTAACACTGAAGCTTTCTTT. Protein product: CASLTNTEAFF.

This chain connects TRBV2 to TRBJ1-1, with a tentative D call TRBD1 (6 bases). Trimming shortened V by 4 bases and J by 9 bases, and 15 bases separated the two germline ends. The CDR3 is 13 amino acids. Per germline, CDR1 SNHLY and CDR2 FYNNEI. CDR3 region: CASSANRAEKAFF. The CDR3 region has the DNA TGTGCCAGCAGTGCGAACAGGGCAGAAAAAGCTTTCTTT.

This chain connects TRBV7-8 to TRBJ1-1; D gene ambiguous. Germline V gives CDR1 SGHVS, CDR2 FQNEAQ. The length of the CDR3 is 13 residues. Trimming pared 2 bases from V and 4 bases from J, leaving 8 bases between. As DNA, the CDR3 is TGTGCCAGCAGCTTATTTACGGGCACTGAAGCTTTCTTT. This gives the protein CASSLFTGTEAFF.

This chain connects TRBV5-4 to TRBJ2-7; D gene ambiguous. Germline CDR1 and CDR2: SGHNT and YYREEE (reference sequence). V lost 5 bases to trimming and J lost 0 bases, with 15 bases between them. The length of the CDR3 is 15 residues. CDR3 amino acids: CASSFLGRASYEQYF. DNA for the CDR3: TGTGCCAGCAGTTTTCTTGGACGGGCCTCCTACGAGCAGTACTTC.

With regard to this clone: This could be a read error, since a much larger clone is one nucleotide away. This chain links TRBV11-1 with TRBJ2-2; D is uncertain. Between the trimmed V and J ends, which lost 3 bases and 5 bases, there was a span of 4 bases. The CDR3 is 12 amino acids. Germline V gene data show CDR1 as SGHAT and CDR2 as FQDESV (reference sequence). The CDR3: CASSLGTGELFF. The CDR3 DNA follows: TGTGCCAGCAGCTTGGGGACCGGGGAGCTGTTTTTT.

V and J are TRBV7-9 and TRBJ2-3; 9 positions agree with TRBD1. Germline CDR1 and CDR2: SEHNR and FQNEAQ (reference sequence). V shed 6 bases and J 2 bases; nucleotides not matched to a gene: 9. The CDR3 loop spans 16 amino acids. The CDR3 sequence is CASRRTGGYNTDTQYF. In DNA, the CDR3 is TGTGCCAGCAGGAGAACAGGGGGCTATAACACAGATACGCAGTATTTT.

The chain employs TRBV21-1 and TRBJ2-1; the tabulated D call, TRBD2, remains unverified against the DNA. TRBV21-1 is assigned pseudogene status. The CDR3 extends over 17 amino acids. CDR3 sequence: CASSKFTWREAYNEQFF. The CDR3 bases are TGTGCCAGCAGCAAATTCACTTGGCGGGAGGCTTACAATGAGCAGTTCTTC.